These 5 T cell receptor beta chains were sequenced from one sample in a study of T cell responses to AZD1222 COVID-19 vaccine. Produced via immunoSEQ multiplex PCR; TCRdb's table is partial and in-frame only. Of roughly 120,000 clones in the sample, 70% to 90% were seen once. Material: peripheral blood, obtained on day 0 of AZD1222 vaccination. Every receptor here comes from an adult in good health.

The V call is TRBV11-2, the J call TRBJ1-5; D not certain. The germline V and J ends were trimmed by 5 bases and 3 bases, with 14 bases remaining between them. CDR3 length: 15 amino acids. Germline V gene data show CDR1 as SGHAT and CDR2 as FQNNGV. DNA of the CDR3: TGTGCCAGCAGCCCTACGACGGGAAACAATCAGCCCCAGCATTTT. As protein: CASSPTTGNNQPQHF. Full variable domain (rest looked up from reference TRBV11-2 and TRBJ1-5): EAGVAQSPRYKIIEKRQSVAFWCNPISGHATLYWYQQILGQGPKLLIQFQNNGVVDDSQLPKDRFSAERLKGVDSTLKIQPAKLEDSAVYLCASSPTTGNNQPQHFGDGTRLSIL.

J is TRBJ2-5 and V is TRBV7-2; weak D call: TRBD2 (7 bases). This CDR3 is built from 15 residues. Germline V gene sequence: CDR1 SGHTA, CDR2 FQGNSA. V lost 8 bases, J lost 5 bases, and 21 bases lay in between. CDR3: CASGRGAFFVETQYF. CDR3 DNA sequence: TGTGCCAGCGGCCGGGGGGCCTTTTTTGTTGAGACCCAGTACTTC.

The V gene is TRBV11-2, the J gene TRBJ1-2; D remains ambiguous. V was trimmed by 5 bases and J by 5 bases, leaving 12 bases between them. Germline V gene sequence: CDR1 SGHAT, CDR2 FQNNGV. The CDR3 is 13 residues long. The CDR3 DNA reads TGTGCCAGCAGCCCCGGATCGGCATATGGCTACACCTTC. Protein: CASSPGSAYGYTF.

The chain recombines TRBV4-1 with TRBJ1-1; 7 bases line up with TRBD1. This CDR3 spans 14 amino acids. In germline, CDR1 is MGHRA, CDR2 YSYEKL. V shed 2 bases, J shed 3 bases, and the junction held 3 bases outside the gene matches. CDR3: CASSQQTGDTEAFF. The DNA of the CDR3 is TGCGCCAGCAGCCAACAAACAGGGGACACTGAAGCTTTCTTT.

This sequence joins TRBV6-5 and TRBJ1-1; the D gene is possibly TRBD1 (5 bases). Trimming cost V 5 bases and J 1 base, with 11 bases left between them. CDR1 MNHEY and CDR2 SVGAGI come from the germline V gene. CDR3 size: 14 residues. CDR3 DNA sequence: TGTGCCAGCAGTACTAAGACAGCGAACACTGAAGCTTTCTTT. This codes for CASSTKTANTEAFF.